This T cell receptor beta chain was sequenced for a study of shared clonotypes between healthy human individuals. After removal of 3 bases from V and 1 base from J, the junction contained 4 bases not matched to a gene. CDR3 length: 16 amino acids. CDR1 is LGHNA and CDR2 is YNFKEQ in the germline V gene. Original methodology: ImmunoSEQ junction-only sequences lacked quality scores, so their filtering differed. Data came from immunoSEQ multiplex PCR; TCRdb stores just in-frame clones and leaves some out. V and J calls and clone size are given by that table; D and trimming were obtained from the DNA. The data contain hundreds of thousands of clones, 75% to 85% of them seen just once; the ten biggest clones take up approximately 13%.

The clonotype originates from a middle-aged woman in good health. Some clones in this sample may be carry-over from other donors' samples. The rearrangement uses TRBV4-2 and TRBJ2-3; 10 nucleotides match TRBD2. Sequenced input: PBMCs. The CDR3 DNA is TGTGCCAGCAGCCAGTGGGGGACTAGCGGCACAGATACGCAGTATTTT. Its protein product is CASSQWGTSGTDTQYF.